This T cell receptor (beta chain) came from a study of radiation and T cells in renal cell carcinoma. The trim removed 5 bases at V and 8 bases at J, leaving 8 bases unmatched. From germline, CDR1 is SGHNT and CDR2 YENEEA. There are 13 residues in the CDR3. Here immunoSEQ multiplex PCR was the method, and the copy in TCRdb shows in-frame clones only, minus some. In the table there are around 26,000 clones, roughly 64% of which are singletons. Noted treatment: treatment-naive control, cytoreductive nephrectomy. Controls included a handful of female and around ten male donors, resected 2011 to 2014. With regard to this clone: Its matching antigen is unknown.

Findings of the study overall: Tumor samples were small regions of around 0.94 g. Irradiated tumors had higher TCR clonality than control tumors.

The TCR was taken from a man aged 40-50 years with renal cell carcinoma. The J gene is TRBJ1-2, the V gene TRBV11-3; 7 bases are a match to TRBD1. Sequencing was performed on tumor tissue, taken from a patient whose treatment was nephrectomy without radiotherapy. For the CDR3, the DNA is TGTGCCAGCAGCACCAAGGGGGCGCAAGGCTACACCTTC. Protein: CASSTKGAQGYTF.